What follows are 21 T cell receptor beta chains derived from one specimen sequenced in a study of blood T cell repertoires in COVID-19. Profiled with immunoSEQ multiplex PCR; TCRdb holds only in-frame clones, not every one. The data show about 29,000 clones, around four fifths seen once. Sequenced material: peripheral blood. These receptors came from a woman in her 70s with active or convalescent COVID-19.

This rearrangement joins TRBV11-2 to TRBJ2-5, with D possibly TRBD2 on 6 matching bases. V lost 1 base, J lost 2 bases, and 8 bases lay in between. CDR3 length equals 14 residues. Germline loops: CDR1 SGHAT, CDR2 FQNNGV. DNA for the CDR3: TGTGCCAGCAGCTTAGGGGGGGTACAAGAGACCCAGTACTTC. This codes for CASSLGGVQETQYF. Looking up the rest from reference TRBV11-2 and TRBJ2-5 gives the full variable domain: EAGVAQSPRYKIIEKRQSVAFWCNPISGHATLYWYQQILGQGPKLLIQFQNNGVVDDSQLPKDRFSAERLKGVDSTLKIQPAKLEDSAVYLCASSLGGVQETQYFGPGTRLLVL.

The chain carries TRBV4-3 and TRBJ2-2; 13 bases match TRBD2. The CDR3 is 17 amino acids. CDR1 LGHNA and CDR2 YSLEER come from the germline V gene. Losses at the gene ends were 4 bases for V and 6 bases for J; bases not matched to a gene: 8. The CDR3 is CASSRQLAGGQAGELFF. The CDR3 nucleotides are TGCGCCAGCAGCCGACAACTAGCGGGGGGGCAGGCCGGGGAGCTGTTTTTT.

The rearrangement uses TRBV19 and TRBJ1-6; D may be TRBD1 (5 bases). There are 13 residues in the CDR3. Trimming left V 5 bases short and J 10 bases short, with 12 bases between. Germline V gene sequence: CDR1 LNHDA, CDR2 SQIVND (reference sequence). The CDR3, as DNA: TGTGCCAGTAGTGCAAGACAGAACTCACCCCTCCACTTT. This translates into CASSARQNSPLHF.

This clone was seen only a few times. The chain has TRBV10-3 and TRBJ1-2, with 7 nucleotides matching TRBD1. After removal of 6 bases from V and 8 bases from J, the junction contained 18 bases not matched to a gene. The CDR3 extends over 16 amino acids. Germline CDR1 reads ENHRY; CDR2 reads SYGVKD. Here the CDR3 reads CAISQDRDLFDLGYTF. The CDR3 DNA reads TGTGCCATCAGCCAAGACAGGGACCTATTCGATTTGGGCTACACCTTC.

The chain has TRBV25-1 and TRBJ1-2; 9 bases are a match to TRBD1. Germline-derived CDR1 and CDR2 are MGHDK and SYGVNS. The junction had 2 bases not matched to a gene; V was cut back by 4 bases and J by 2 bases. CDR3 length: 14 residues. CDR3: CASSGDRVNYGYTF. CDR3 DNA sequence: TGTGCCAGCAGTGGGGACAGGGTGAACTATGGCTACACCTTC.

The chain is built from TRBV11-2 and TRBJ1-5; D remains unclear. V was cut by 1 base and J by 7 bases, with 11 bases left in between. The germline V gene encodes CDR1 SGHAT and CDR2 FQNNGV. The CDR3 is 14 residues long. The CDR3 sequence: CASSLGERGQPQHF. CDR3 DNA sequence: TGTGCCAGCAGCTTAGGAGAGCGCGGGCAGCCCCAGCATTTT.

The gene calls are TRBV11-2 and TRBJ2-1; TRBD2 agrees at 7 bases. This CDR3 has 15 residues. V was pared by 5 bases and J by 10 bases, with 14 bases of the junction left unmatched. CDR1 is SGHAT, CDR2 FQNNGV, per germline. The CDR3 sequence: CASSHRTRPTIEQFF. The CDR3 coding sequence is TGTGCCAGCAGCCACAGGACTAGACCCACCATCGAGCAGTTCTTC. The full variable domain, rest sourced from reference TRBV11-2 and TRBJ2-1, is EAGVAQSPRYKIIEKRQSVAFWCNPISGHATLYWYQQILGQGPKLLIQFQNNGVVDDSQLPKDRFSAERLKGVDSTLKIQPAKLEDSAVYLCASSHRTRPTIEQFFGPGTRLTVL.

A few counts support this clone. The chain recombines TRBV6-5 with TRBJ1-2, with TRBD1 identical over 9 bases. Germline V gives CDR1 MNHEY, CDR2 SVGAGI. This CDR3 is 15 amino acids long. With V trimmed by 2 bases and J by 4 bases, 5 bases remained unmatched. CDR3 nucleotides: TGTGCCAGCAGTTACCTGTCGACAGGGGGCTATGGCTACACCTTC. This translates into CASSYLSTGGYGYTF.

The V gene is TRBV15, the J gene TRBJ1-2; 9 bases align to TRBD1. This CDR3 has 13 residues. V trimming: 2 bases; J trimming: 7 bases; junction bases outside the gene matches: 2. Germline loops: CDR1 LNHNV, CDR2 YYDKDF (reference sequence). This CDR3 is CATSRLDRGGYTF. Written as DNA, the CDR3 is TGTGCCACCAGCAGATTGGACAGGGGTGGCTACACCTTC.

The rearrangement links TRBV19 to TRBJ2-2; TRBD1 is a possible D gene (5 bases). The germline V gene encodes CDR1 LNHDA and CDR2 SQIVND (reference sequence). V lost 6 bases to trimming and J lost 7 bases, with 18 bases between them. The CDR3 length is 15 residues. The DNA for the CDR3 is TGTGCCAGTAGCTCCCGGATCCAGGGAAACGGGGAGCTGTTTTTT. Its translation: CASSSRIQGNGELFF.

The CDR3 protein is CASRETGGGYGYTF. CDR3 in DNA: TGTGCCAGCAGGGAGACAGGCGGAGGCTATGGCTACACCTTC. The chain joins TRBV7-2 to TRBJ1-2, with D possibly matching TRBD1 (6 bases). The V end lost 6 bases, the J end lost 4 bases, and 15 bases lay between the germline ends. Germline CDR1 is SGHTA and CDR2 is FQGNSA. CDR3 length: 14 amino acids.

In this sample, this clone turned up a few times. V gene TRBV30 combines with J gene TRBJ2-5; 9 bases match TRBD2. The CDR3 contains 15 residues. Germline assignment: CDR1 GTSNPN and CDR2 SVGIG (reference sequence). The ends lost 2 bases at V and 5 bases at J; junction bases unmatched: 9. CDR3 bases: TGTGCCTGGAGTTTCGGCGGGAGGGCCTCTGAGACCCAGTACTTC. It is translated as CAWSFGGRASETQYF.

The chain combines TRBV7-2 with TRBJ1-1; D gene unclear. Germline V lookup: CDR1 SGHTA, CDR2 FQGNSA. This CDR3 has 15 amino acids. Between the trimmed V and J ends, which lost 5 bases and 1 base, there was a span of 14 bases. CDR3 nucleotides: TGTGCCAGCAGCGCTATCCGGAGAGGGAACACTGAAGCTTTCTTT. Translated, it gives CASSAIRRGNTEAFF.

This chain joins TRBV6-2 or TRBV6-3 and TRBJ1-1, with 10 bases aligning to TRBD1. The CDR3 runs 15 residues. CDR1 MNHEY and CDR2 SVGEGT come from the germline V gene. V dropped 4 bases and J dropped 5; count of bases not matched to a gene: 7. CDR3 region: CASSSPTGGETEAFF. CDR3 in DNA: TGTGCCAGCAGTTCCCCGACAGGGGGCGAAACTGAAGCTTTCTTT.

CDR3 nucleotide sequence: TGTGCCAGCAGCTTATCGGGACAATCCTACGAGCAGTACTTC. The encoded protein is CASSLSGQSYEQYF. The J gene is TRBJ2-7, the V gene TRBV5-4; the D gene is possibly TRBD1 (6 bases). Trimming removed 2 bases at V and 1 base at J, with 10 bases between. CDR1 is SGHNT, CDR2 YYREEE, per germline (reference sequence). The CDR3 runs 14 residues.

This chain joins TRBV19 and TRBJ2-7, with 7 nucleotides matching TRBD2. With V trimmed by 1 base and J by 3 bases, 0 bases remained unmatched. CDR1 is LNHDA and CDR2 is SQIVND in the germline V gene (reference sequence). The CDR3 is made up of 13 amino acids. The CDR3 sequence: CASSIGEGYEQYF. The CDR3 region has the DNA TGTGCCAGTAGTATAGGGGAGGGCTACGAGCAGTACTTC.

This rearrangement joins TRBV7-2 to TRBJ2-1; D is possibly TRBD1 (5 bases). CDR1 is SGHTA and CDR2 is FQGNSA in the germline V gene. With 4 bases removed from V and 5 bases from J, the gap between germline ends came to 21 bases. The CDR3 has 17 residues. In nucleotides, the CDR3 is TGTGCCAGCAGCTCAAACCAGTTCAGCAGGGTGGACAATGAGCAGTTCTTC. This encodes CASSSNQFSRVDNEQFF.

CDR3 bases: TGTGCCAGCAGCGTAGCTATCGGTCCCCCCAATGAGCAGTTCTTC. It translates to CASSVAIGPPNEQFF. V and J are TRBV9 and TRBJ2-1; D is unclear. This CDR3 comprises 15 residues. Germline CDR1 SGDLS, CDR2 YYNGEE. V gave up 0 bases and J gave up 6 bases, with 13 bases separating them.

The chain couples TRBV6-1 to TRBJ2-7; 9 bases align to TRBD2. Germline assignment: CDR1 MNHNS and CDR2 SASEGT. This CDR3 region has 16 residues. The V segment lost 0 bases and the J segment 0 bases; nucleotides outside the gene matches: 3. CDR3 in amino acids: CASSEALAGSSYEQYF. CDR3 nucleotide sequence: TGTGCCAGCAGTGAAGCGCTAGCGGGGAGCTCCTACGAGCAGTACTTC.

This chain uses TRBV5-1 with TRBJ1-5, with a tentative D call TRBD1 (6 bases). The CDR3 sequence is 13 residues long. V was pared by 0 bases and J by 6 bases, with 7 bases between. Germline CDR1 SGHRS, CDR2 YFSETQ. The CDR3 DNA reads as TGCGCCAGCAGCTTGGGGGACACTCAGCCCCAGCATTTT. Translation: CASSLGDTQPQHF. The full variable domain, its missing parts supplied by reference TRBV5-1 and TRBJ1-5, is KAGVTQTPRYLIKTRGQQVTLSCSPISGHRSVSWYQQTPGQGLQFLFEYFSETQRNKGNFPGRFSGRQFSNSRSEMNVSTLELGDSALYLCASSLGDTQPQHFGDGTRLSIL.

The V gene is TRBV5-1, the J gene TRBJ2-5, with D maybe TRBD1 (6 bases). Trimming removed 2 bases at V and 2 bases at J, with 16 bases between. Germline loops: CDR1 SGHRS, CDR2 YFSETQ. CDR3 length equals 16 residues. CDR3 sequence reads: CASSLQTGRLQETQYF. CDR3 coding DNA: TGCGCCAGCAGCTTACAAACAGGGAGACTTCAAGAGACCCAGTACTTC.